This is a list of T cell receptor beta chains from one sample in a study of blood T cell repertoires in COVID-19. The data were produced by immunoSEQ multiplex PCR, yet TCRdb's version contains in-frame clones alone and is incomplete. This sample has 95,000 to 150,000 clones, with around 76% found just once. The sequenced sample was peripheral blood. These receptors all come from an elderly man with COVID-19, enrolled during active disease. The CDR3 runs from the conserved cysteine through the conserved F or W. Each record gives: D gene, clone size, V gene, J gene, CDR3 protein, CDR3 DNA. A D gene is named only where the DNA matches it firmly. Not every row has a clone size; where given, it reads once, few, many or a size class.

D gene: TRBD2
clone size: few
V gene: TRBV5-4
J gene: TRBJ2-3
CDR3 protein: CAAETSGVITDTQYF
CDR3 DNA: TGTGCAGCAGAGACTAGCGGGGTGATCACAGATACGCAGTATTTT

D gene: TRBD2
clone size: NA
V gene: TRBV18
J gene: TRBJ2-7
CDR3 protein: CASSPGLAGLSSYEQYF
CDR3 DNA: TGTGCCAGCTCACCAGGACTAGCGGGGCTTAGCTCCTACGAGCAGTACTTC

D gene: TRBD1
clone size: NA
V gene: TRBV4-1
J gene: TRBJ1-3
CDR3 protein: CASSQVGTVDGNTIYF
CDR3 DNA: TGCGCCAGCAGCCAAGTGGGGACAGTGGATGGAAACACCATATATTTT

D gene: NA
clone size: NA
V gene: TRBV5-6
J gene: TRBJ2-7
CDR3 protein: CASSLGQGSYEQYF
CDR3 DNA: TGTGCCAGCAGCTTGGGGCAGGGTTCCTACGAGCAGTACTTC

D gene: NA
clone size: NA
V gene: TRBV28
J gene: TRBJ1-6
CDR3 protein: CASSSDSYSPLHF
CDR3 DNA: TGTGCCAGCAGTTCGGACAGCTATTCACCCCTCCACTTT

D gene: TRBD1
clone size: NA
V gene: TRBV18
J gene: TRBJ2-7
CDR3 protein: CASSSGTATHEQYF
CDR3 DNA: TGTGCCAGCTCGTCCGGGACAGCAACCCACGAGCAGTACTTC

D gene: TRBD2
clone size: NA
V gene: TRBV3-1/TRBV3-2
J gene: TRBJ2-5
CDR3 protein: CASSRSGSGETQYF
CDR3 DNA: TGTGCCAGCAGCCGCAGCGGGAGCGGTGAGACCCAGTACTTC

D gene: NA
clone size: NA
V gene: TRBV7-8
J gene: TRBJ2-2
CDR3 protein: CASSLLGGELFF
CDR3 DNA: TGTGCCAGCAGCCTTCTAGGCGGGGAGCTGTTTTTT

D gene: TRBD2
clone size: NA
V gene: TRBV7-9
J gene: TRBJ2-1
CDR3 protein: CASSSDLAGVRWVYNEQFF
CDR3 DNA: TGTGCCAGCAGCTCGGACCTAGCGGGAGTACGGTGGGTATACAATGAGCAGTTCTTC

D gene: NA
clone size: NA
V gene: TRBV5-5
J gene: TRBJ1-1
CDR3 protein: CASSYRMMNTEAFF
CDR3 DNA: TGTGCCAGCAGTTACAGGATGATGAACACTGAAGCTTTCTTT

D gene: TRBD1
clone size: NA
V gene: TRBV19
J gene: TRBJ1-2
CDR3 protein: CASSPRTGESYGYTF
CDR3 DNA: TGTGCCAGTAGTCCCCGGACAGGGGAGAGCTATGGCTACACCTTC

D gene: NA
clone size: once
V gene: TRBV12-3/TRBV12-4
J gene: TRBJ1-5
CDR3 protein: CASSLSGNQPQHF
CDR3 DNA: TGTGCCAGCAGTCTCAGTGGCAATCAGCCCCAGCATTTT

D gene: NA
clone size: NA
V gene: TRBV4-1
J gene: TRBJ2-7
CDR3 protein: CASSQDQDTGFTYEQYF
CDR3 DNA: TGCGCCAGCAGCCAAGATCAGGATACAGGGTTTACCTACGAGCAGTACTTC

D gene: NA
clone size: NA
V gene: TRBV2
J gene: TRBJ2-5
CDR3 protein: CASSDPTGRETQYF
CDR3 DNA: TGTGCCAGCAGTGACCCAACGGGAAGGGAGACCCAGTACTTC

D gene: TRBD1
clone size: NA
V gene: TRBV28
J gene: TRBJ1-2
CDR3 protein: CASSPGTDYGYTF
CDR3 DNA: TGTGCCAGCAGCCCCGGGACAGATTATGGCTACACCTTC

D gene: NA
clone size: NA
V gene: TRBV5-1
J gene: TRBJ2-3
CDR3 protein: CASSPWTVHGTQYF
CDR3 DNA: TGCGCCAGCAGCCCATGGACAGTTCATGGTACGCAGTATTTT

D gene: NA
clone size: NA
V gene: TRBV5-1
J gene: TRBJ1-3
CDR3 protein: CASSIPGGNTIYF
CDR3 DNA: TGCGCCAGCAGCATTCCTGGCGGAAACACCATATATTTT

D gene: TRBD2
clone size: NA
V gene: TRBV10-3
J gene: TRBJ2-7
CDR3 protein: CAISEASGRREQYF
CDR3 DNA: TGTGCCATCAGTGAGGCCAGCGGGAGAAGGGAGCAGTACTTC

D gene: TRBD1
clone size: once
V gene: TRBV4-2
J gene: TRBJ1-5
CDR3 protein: CASSQDPRTGFQPQHF
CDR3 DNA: TGTGCCAGCAGCCAGGACCCCCGGACAGGGTTCCAGCCCCAGCATTTT

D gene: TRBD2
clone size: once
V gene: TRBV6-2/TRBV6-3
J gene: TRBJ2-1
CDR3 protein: CASSSRLAGKDNEQFF
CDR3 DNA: TGTGCCAGCAGCTCCCGACTAGCGGGAAAGGACAATGAGCAGTTCTTC

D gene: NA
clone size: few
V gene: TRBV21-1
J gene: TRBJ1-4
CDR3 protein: CASLLKGHYEKLFF
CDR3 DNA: TGTGCCAGCTTATTGAAGGGACACTATGAAAAACTGTTTTTT

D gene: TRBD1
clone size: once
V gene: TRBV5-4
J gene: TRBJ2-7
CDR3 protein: CASSSPGQGATYEQYF
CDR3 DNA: TGTGCCAGCAGTTCCCCGGGACAGGGGGCCACGTACGAGCAGTACTTC

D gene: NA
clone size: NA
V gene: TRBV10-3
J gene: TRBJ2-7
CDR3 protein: CAISETGEDEQYF
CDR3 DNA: TGTGCCATCAGTGAAACGGGAGAAGACGAGCAGTACTTC

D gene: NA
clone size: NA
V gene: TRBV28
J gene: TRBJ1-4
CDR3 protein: CASTSLGNQGNEKLFF
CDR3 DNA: TGTGCCAGCACCAGTTTGGGGAACCAGGGTAATGAAAAACTGTTTTTT

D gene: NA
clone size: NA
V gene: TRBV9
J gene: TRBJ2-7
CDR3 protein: CASSFSSRTAPYEQYF
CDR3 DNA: TGTGCCAGCAGCTTCTCCTCGAGGACAGCCCCCTACGAGCAGTACTTC

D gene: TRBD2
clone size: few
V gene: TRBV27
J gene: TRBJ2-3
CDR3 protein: CASSLTSGGLTDTQYF
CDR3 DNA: TGTGCCAGCAGTTTAACTAGCGGGGGCCTTACAGATACGCAGTATTTT

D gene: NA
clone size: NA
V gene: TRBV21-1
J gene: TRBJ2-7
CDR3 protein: CASSKGSPWPGAVYEQYF
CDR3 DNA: TGTGCCAGCAGCAAAGGATCCCCGTGGCCGGGAGCAGTCTACGAGCAGTACTTC

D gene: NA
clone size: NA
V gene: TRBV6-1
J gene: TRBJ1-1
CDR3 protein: CASSEQRSLRAEAFF
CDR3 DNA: TGTGCCAGCAGTGAACAGAGGTCTTTGAGGGCTGAAGCTTTCTTT

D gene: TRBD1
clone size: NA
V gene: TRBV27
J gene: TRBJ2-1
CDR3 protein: CASTRQGINEQFF
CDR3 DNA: TGTGCCAGCACCAGACAGGGGATCAATGAGCAGTTCTTC

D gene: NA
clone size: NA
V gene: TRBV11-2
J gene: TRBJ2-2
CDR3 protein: CASSFDAGRGTGELFF
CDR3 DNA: TGTGCCAGCAGCTTCGACGCGGGGCGGGGCACCGGGGAGCTGTTTTTT

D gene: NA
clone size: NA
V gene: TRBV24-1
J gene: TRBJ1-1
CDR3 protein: CATSDLYGTEAFF
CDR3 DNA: TGTGCCACCAGTGATTTGTACGGGACTGAAGCTTTCTTT

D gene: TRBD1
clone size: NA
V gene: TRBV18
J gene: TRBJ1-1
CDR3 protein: CASSPPADRDYTEAFF
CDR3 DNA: TGTGCCAGCTCACCACCGGCAGACAGGGATTACACTGAAGCTTTCTTT

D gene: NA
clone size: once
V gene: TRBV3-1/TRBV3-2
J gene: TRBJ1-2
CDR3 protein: CASSQDSAVYGYTF
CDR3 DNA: TGTGCCAGCAGCCAAGATTCAGCGGTCTATGGCTACACCTTC

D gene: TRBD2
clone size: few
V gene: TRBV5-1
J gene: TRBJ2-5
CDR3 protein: CASSPHPTSGLQETQYF
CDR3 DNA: TGCGCCAGCAGCCCCCACCCGACTAGCGGGCTCCAAGAGACCCAGTACTTC

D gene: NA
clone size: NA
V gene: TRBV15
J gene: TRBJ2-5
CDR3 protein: CATRRQGQETQYF
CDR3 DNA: TGTGCCACCAGACGGCAGGGTCAAGAGACCCAGTACTTC

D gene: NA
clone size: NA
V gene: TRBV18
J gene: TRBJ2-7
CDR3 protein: CASSPNRSGKSYEQYF
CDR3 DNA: TGTGCCAGCTCACCCAACAGGTCGGGCAAGTCCTACGAGCAGTACTTC

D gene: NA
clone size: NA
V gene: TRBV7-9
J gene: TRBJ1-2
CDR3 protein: CASSPDADSNYTF
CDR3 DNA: TGTGCCAGCAGCCCAGATGCCGACAGCAACTACACCTTC

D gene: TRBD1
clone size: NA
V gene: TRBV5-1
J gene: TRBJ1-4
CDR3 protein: CASSLTGGSEKLFF
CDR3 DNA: TGCGCCAGCAGCTTGACAGGGGGGAGTGAAAAACTGTTTTTT

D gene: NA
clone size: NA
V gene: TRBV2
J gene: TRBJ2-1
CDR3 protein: CASIDPGSYNEQFF
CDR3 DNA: TGTGCCAGCATCGACCCGGGCTCCTACAATGAGCAGTTCTTC

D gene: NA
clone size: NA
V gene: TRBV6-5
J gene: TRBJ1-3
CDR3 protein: CASSADTASGNTIYF
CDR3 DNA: TGTGCCAGCAGCGCGGACACGGCCTCTGGAAACACCATATATTTT

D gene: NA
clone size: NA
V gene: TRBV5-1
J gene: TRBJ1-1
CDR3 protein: CASSRVGTEGTEAFF
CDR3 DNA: TGCGCCAGCAGCCGGGTGGGGACTGAGGGCACTGAAGCTTTCTTT

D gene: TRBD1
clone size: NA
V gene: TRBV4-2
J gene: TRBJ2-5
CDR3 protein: CASSKDWTGDETQYF
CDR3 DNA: TGTGCCAGCAGCAAGGACTGGACAGGGGATGAGACCCAGTACTTC

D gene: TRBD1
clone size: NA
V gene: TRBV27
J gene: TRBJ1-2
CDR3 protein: CASSGQGATGYTF
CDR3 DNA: TGTGCCAGCAGCGGACAGGGGGCTACGGGCTACACCTTC

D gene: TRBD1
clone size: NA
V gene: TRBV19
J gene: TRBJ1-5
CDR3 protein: CASSIGGTGGSPQHF
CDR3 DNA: TGTGCCAGTAGTATAGGGGGGACAGGGGGCTCGCCCCAGCATTTT

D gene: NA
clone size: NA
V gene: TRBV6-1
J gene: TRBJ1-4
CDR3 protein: CASSEPKGWDWATNEKLFF
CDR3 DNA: TGTGCCAGCAGTGAACCAAAAGGGTGGGACTGGGCAACTAATGAAAAACTGTTTTTT

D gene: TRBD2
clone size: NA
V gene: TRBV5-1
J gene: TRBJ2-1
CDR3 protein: CASSRLAGAANEQFF
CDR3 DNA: TGCGCCAGCAGCCGTCTGGCGGGAGCGGCCAATGAGCAGTTCTTC

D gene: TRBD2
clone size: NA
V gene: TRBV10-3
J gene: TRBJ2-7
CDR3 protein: CAISETGLAGPREQYF
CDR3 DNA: TGTGCCATCAGTGAGACGGGACTAGCGGGACCTCGGGAGCAGTACTTC

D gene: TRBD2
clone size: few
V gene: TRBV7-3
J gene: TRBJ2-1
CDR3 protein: CASSPSGLSDNEQFF
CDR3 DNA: TGTGCCAGCAGCCCTAGCGGTCTCAGCGACAATGAGCAGTTCTTC

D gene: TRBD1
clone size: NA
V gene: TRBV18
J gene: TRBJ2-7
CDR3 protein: CASSPQPGQAPPYEQYF
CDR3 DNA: TGTGCCAGCTCACCGCAGCCTGGACAGGCCCCACCCTACGAGCAGTACTTC

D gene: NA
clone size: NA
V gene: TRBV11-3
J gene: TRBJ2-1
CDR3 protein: CASSLEAGEQFF
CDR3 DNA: TGTGCCAGCAGCTTAGAGGCAGGTGAGCAGTTCTTC

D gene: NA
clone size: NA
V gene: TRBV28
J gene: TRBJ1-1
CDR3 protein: CASSLGAEAFF
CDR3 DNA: TGTGCCAGCAGTTTGGGCGCTGAAGCTTTCTTT

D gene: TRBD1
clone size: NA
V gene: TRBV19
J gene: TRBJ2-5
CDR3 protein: CASSRGWQGSWTQYF
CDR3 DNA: TGTGCCAGTAGCAGGGGGTGGCAGGGTTCGTGGACCCAGTACTTC

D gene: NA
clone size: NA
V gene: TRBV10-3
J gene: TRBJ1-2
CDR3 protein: CAISEPGALYGYTF
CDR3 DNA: TGTGCCATCAGTGAGCCGGGAGCCCTATATGGCTACACCTTC

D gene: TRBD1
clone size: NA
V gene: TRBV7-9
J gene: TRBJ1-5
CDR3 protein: CASSTDRGPSSPQHF
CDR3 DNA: TGTGCCAGCAGCACGGACAGGGGGCCCTCATCGCCCCAGCATTTT

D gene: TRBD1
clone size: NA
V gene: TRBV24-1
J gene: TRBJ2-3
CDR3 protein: CATSEGRGTTDTQYF
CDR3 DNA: TGTGCCACCAGTGAGGGCAGGGGGACCACAGATACGCAGTATTTT

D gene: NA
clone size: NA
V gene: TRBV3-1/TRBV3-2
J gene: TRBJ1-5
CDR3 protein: CASSASDRGNWAQHF
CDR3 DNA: TGTGCCAGCAGCGCTAGTGACCGAGGCAATTGGGCCCAGCATTTT

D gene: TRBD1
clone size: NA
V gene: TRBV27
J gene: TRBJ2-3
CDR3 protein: CASSPRDRAPTDTQYF
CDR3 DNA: TGTGCCAGCAGTCCTAGGGACAGGGCCCCCACAGATACGCAGTATTTT

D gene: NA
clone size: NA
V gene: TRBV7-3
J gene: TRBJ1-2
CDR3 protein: CASSQDRISYGYTF
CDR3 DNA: TGTGCCAGCAGCCAAGACAGGATTAGCTATGGCTACACCTTC

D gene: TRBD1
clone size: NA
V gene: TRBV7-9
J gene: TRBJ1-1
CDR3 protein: CASSTDRKAFF
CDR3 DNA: TGTGCCAGCAGCACGGACAGGAAAGCTTTCTTT